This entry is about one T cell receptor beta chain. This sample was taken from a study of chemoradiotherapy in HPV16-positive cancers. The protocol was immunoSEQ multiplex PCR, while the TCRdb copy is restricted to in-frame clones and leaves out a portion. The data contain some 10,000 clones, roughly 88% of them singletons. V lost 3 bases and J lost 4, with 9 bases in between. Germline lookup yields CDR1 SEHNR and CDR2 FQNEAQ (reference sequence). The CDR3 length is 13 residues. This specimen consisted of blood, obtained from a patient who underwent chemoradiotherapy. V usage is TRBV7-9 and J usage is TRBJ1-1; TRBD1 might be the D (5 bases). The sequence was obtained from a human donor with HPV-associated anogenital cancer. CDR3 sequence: CASSFTGGTEAFF. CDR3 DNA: TGTGCCAGCAGCTTCACGGGGGGCACTGAAGCTTTCTTT.